The 12 T cell receptor beta chains presented below share a single source sample, sequenced in a study of cytomegalovirus exposure and HLA in healthy donors. Both 60 Vbeta primers and 13 Jbeta primers went into the PCR. Clones were read by immunoSEQ multiplex PCR, and TCRdb kept only the in-frame ones, dropping some. Found here are 65,000 or so clones, roughly 80% of them singletons; the top ten hold roughly 3.3%. Input material: PBMCs. Source of these receptors: a woman aged 35 to 49 in good health and CMV-seropositive.

As concerns this clone: An end of the junction does not agree with germline; a read error may underlie this. This chain joins TRBV7-9 and TRBJ1-2; the match to TRBD1 covers 7 bases. This CDR3 spans 11 amino acids. The germline V gene encodes CDR1 SEHNR and CDR2 FQNEAQ (reference sequence). CDR3 in DNA: TGTTCCAGCAGCTTAGGGGGCGGCTACACCTTC. Amino acid sequence: CSSSLGGGYTF.

The chain joins TRBV7-3 to TRBJ1-1, with D tentatively TRBD1 (6 bases). V was cut by 5 bases and J by 4 bases, with 11 bases left in between. The V gene's germline CDR1 is SGHTA and CDR2 FQGTGA. The CDR3 is made up of 13 amino acids. CDR3 sequence reads: CASSLNRVTEAFF. CDR3 in DNA: TGTGCCAGCAGCCTTAACAGGGTCACTGAAGCTTTCTTT.

V usage is TRBV19 and J usage is TRBJ2-2; 7 bases line up with TRBD1. After removal of 5 bases from V and 4 bases from J, the junction contained 7 bases not matched to a gene. Germline values: CDR1 LNHDA, CDR2 SQIVND (reference sequence). The CDR3 runs to 15 residues. The CDR3 sequence is CASSQTGSGTGELFF. The CDR3 DNA follows: TGTGCCAGTAGTCAGACAGGGTCGGGCACCGGGGAGCTGTTTTTT.

The chain couples TRBV19 to TRBJ2-5; possible D gene TRBD1, 6 bases. This CDR3 has 13 residues. Trimming took off 3 bases at V and 5 bases at J, with 10 bases between the two ends. Germline V gene data show CDR1 as LNHDA and CDR2 as SQIVND (reference sequence). This CDR3 is CASSIRGPETQYF. Written as DNA, the CDR3 is TGTGCCAGTAGTATCAGGGGCCCGGAGACCCAGTACTTC.

The rearrangement links TRBV2 to TRBJ1-5, with D possibly matching TRBD1 (5 bases). This CDR3 contains 14 residues. From germline, CDR1 is SNHLY and CDR2 FYNNEI. Trimming left V 6 bases short and J 5 bases short, with 14 bases between. CDR3 DNA sequence: TGTGCCAGCAGCTCCACTTCAGGGTATCAGCCCCAGCATTTT. Translation: CASSSTSGYQPQHF. Filled out from reference TRBV2 and TRBJ1-5, the complete variable domain reads EPEVTQTPSHQVTQMGQEVILRCVPISNHLYFYWYRQILGQKVEFLVSFYNNEISEKSEIFDDQFSVERPDGSNFTLKIRSTKLEDSAMYFCASSSTSGYQPQHFGDGTRLSIL.

CDR3 in amino acids: CASSYSRTGSNTEAFF. The CDR3 nucleotides read TGTGCCAGCAGTTACTCTCGGACAGGGTCGAACACTGAAGCTTTCTTT. The genes are TRBV6-5 and TRBJ1-1; 8 nucleotides align to TRBD1. Germline trimming cut 0 bases from V and 1 base from J; bases unmatched to any gene: 4. Germline-derived CDR1 and CDR2 are MNHEY and SVGAGI. The CDR3 loop spans 16 amino acids.

V gene TRBV6-1 combines with J gene TRBJ1-5; TRBD1 matches 8 bases. Germline values: CDR1 MNHNS, CDR2 SASEGT. V was pared by 6 bases and J by 6 bases, with 7 bases of the junction left unmatched. The CDR3 spans 14 residues. CDR3 sequence: CASSLDRGGQPQHF. The CDR3 DNA reads as TGTGCCAGCAGCCTCGACAGGGGTGGTCAGCCCCAGCATTTT.

In this sample, this clone turned up once. V is TRBV30 and J is TRBJ1-1; possibly TRBD1 for D (6 bases). CDR1 is GTSNPN and CDR2 is SVGIG in the germline V gene (reference sequence). The V end was cut by 0 bases, the J end by 5 bases, with 10 bases between. CDR3 size: 13 residues. The CDR3 spells CAWSVQGWTEAFF. The CDR3 DNA follows: TGTGCCTGGAGTGTACAGGGATGGACTGAAGCTTTCTTT.

The chain couples TRBV27 to TRBJ2-3; maybe TRBD1 (5 bases). The germline V gene encodes CDR1 MNHEY and CDR2 SMNVEV (reference sequence). The CDR3 has 14 residues. The V end was cut by 0 bases, the J end by 4 bases, with 8 bases between. CDR3 bases: TGTGCCAGCAGTTTATCCCCAGGGTCAGATACGCAGTATTTT. Its protein product is CASSLSPGSDTQYF.

V and J are TRBV18 and TRBJ1-1; 8 bases are shared with TRBD1. J gave up 4 bases and V 6 bases, and 10 bases lay outside the gene matches. This CDR3 is built from 15 residues. Germline CDR1 reads KGHSH; CDR2 reads LQKENI. CDR3 nucleotide sequence: TGTGCCAGCTCCCCGACACAGGGGGAATTCACTGAAGCTTTCTTT. Its protein is CASSPTQGEFTEAFF.

This chain connects TRBV6-1 to TRBJ1-5; 7 bases map to TRBD1. The V and J ends lost 6 bases and 4 bases, in that order; junction bases with no gene match: 6. This CDR3 comprises 14 residues. Looked up from germline, CDR1 is MNHNS and CDR2 is SASEGT. The CDR3 spells CASRSGTDNQPQHF. CDR3 sequence (DNA): TGTGCCAGCAGGTCGGGGACAGATAATCAGCCCCAGCATTTT.

This clone came up a few times. The CDR3 region has the DNA TGTGCCAGCAGTCCGAGGGTCGCCCTGGGGGAGCAGTTCTTC. Amino acids: CASSPRVALGEQFF. The J gene is TRBJ2-1, the V gene TRBV27, with D possibly TRBD2 on 5 matching bases. The V gene lost 5 bases and the J gene lost 10 bases, with 18 bases spanning the gap. The CDR3 is made up of 14 amino acids. Germline values: CDR1 MNHEY, CDR2 SMNVEV (reference sequence).